This T cell receptor (beta chain) was documented in a study of CD8 T cells in Susac syndrome. Concerning this clonotype: What it binds is not known.

Random hexamers were used to reverse transcribe roughly 0.45 to 1 ug of RNA. TCRdb re-called the immunoSEQ multiplex PCR reads with MiXCR, one entry per CDR3 protein. The sample records some 140,000 distinct CDR3 sequences, more than 75% being singletons. The patients serving as multiple sclerosis controls were treatment-naive. They had stable or active relapsing-remitting disease and fulfilled revised McDonald criteria. General observations from the study: The number of individuals included in the study's TCR sequencing and HLA analysis was acknowledged as relatively small.

This TCR was recovered from a human donor with multiple sclerosis. Sequences were obtained from CD8+ T cells from PBMCs.

This chain's CDR3 is CSVGRDNTGELFF. CDR3 sequence (DNA): TGCAGCGTTGGCAGGGACAACACCGGGGAGCTGTTTTTT. The V call is TRBV29-1, the J call TRBJ2-2; D may be TRBD1 or TRBD2 (5 bases each). V was pared by 4 bases and J by 2 bases, with 8 bases between. The germline V gene has CDR1 SQVTM and CDR2 ANQGSEA. The CDR3 is 13 residues long.